This T cell receptor beta chain was identified during a study of metastatic and nonmetastatic thyroid tumors. The table lists this clone with many counts. Every patient underwent thyroid surgery untreated. TCRdb reanalyzed the PCR reads with MiXCR. The table lists about 32,000 clones, around 25% of them singletons. The CDR3 extends over 15 amino acids. The trim removed 1 base at V and 4 bases at J, leaving 3 bases unmatched. Germline lookup yields CDR1 SGHTA and CDR2 FQGNSA. The origin of this receptor is a female donor with papillary thyroid cancer or a benign thyroid nodule (not recorded which). Some clones in this sample may be carry-over from other donors' samples. The sequencing sample was made of blood. The chain is built from TRBV7-2 and TRBJ2-7, with 11 nucleotides matching TRBD2. The DNA for the CDR3 is TGTGCCAGCAGCTTAGGTAGCGGGAGGGAGTACGAGCAGTACTTC. The encoded protein is CASSLGSGREYEQYF.